The table lists the clone carrying this TCR beta chain with a few counts. Its target is not known. cDNA synthesis used the whole RNA isolate, giving expressed TCRB sequences. TCRdb's table, derived via immunoSEQ multiplex PCR, lists solely in-frame clones and lacks some. This sample has a few hundred thousand clones, with around 13% found just once. The germline V gene has CDR1 SGHDN and CDR2 FVKESK. The CDR3 length is 13 residues. Trimming stripped 4 bases from V and 5 bases from J, with 11 bases between. This sample is drawn from a study of beta chain features in type 1 diabetes. Study-wide findings and caveats: Naive, central memory and Treg TCRB repertoires appeared more alike in patients than in healthy donors. Patients with Type 1 diabetes showed moderately but significantly shorter TCRB CDR3s in all four CD4+ subsets.

The rearrangement links TRBV14 to TRBJ1-1, with D maybe TRBD1 (6 bases). The receptor was isolated from a woman between 18 and 30 years old with type 1 diabetes. The specimen sequenced was naive CD4+ T cells from blood. The CDR3 sequence is CASSPQGWTEAFF. CDR3 bases: TGTGCCAGCAGCCCACAGGGATGGACTGAAGCTTTCTTT.